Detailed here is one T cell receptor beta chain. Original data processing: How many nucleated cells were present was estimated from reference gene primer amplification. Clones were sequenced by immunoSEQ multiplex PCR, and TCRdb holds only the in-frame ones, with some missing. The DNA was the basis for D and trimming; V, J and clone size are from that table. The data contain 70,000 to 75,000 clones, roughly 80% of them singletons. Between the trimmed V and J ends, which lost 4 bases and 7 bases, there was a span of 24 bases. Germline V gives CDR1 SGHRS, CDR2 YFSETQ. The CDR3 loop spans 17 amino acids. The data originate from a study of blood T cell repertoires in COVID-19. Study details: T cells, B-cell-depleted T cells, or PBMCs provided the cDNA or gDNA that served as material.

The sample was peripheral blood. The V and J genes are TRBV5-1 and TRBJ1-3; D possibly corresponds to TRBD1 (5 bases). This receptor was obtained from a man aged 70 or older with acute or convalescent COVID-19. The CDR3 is CASSLVFGEASGNTIYF. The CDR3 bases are TGCGCCAGCAGCCTGGTGTTCGGGGAGGCTTCAGGGAACACCATATATTTT.